The table lists the clone carrying this TCR beta chain with many counts. The antigen is unknown. A read error may account for a junction end that differs from germline. After constant-region reverse-primer amplification, full-length variable regions underwent semi-nested PCR with Nested Universal Primer A. TCRdb recomputed calls from the 5' RACE reads with MiXCR, one row per CDR3 protein. The table records tens of thousands of distinct CDR3 sequences, approximately 26% of them present only once. Points from the study as a whole: Tumor-infiltrating Treg TCR alpha and beta sequences overlapped most with tumor naive CD4+ T cells, then blood naive. The larger-cohort validation was restricted to a single TCR beta V-J rearrangement rather than whole repertoires. Tumor memory CD4+ T cell TCR gene usage clustered with blood and lymph node memory CD4+ cells and lymph node naive CD4+ cells.

Treg sorting used a CD4+CD25+CD127-/low gate. CDR3 length: 12 residues. Per germline, CDR1 MRHNA and CDR2 SNTAGT. The source is a female donor with breast cancer. This sequence joins TRBV6-4 and TRBJ2-7; TRBD2 aligns across 13 bases. The sequencing sample was made of tumor-infiltrating Tregs sorted from the breast tumor. As DNA, the CDR3 is TGTGCCAGCAGTATACTAGCGGGAGGGACGGACTTC. Amino acid sequence: CASSILAGGTDF.